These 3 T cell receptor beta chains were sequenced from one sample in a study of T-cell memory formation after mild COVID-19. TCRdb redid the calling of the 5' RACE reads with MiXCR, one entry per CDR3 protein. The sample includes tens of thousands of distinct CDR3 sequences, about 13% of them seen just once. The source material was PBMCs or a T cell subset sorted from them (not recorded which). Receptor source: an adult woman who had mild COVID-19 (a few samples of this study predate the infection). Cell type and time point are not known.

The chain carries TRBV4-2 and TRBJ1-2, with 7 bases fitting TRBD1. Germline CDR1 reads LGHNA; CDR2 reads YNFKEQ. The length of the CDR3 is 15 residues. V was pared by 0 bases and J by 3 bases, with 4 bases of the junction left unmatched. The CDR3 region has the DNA TGTGCCAGCAGCCAAGACCCCGGGACAGACTATGGCTACACCTTC. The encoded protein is CASSQDPGTDYGYTF.

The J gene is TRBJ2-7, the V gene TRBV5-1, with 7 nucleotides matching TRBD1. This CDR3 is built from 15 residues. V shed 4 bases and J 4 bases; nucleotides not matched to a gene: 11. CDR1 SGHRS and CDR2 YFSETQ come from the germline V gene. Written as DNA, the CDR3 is TGCGCCAGCAGCCTCCCCGAGACAGGGAGTTACGAGCAGTACTTC. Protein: CASSLPETGSYEQYF.

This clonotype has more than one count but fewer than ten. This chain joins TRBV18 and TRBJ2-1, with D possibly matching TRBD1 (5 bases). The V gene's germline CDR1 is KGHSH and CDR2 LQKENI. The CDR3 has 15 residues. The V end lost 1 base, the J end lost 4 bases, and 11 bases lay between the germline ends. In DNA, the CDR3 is TGTGCCAGCTCACCACAGGATAAGGGGTACAATGAGCAGTTCTTC. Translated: CASSPQDKGYNEQFF.